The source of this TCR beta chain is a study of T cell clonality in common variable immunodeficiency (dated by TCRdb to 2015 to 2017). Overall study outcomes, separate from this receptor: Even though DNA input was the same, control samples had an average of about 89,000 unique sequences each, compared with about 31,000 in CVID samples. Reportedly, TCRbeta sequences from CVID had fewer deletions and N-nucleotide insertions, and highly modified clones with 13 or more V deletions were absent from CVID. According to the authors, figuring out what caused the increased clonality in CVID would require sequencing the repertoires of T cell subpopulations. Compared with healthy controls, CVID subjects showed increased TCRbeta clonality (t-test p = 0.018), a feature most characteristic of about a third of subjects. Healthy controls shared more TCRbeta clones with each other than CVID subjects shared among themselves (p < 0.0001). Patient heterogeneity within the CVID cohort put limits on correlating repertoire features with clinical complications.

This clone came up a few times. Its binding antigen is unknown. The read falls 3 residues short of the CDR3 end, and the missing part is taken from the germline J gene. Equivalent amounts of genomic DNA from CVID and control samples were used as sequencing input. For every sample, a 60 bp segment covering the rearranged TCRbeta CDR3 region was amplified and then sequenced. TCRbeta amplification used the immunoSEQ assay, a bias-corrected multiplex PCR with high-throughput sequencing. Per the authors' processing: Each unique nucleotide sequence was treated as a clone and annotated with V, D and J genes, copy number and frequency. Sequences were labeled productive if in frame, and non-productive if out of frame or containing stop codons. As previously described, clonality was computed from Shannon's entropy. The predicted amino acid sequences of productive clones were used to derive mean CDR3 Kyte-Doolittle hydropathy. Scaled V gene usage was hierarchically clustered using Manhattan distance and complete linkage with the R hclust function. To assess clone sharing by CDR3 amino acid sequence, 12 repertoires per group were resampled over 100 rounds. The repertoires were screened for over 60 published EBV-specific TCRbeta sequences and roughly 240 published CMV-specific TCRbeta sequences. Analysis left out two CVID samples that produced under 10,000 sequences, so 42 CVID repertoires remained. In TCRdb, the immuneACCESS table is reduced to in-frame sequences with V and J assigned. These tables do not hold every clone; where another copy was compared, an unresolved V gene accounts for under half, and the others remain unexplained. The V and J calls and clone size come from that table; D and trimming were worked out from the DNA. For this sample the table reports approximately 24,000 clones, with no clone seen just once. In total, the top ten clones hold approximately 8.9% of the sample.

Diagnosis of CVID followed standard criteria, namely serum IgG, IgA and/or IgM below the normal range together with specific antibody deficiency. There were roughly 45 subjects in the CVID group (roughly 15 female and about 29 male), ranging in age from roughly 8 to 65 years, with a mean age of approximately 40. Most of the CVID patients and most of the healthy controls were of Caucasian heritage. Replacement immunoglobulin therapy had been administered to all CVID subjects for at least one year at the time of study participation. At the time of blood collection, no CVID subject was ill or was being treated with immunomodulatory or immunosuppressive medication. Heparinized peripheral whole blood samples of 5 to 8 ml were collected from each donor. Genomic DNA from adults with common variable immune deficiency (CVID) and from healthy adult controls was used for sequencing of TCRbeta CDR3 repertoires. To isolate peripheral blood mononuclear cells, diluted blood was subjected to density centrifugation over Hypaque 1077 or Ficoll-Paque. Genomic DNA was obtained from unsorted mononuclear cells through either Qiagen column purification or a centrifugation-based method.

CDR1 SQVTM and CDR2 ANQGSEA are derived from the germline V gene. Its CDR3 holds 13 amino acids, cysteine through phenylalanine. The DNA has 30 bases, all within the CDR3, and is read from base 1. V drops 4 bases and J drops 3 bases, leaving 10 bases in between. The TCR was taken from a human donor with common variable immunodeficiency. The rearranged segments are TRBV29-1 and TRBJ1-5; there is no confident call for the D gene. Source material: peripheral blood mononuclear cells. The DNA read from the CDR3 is TGCAGCGTTGGAAGGCAACCCAATCAGCCC. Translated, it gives CSVGRQPNQP. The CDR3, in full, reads CSVGRQPNQPQHF.